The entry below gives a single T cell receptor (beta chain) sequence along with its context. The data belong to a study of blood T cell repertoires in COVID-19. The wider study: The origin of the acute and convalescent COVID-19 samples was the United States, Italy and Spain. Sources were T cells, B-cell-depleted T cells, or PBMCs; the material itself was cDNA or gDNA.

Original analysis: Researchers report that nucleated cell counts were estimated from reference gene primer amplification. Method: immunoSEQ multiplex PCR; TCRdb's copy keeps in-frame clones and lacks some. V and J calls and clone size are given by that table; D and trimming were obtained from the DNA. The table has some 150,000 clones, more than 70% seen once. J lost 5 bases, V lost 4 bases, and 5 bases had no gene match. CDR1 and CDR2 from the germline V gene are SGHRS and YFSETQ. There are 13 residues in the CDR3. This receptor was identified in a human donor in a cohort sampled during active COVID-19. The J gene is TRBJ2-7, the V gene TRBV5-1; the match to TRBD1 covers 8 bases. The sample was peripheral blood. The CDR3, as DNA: TGCGCCAGCAGCCTACAACAGGGGGACGAGCAGTACTTC. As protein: CASSLQQGDEQYF.